A selection of T cell receptor beta chains follows, all from one sample in a study of STAT5B mutations in CD4+ large granular lymphocyte leukemia. This table comes from immunoSEQ multiplex PCR, and its TCRdb copy is limited to in-frame clones, with some not included. The sample shows approximately 32,000 clones, 70% to 90% of them seen only once. Sequencing was done on a sample of CD4+ T cells from blood buffy coats. Receptors originate from a human donor in good health. Both conserved end residues are part of each CDR3. Fields, in order: clone size, J gene, V gene, D gene, CDR3 protein, CDR3 DNA. The D gene is left open where the match is weak. A clone size is listed for some rows: how often the clone was seen (once, few, many), or a class if it is expanded.

-	TRBJ1-1	TRBV10-3	TRBD1	CAINPSRTGGLYTEAFF	TGTGCCATCAACCCTAGTAGGACAGGGGGCCTGTACACTGAAGCTTTCTTT
-	TRBJ2-7	TRBV14	-	CASSQDLASLTQYF	TGTGCCAGCAGCCAAGATCTTGCAAGTCTTACGCAGTACTTC
-	TRBJ2-2	TRBV9	-	CASSVDPVSGELFF	TGTGCCAGCAGCGTAGATCCAGTATCCGGGGAGCTGTTTTTT
-	TRBJ2-7	TRBV7-2	-	CASSPSTQSYEQYF	TGTGCCAGCAGTCCCTCGACCCAATCCTACGAGCAGTACTTC
-	TRBJ2-2	TRBV18	-	CASSPDRTVRRNTGELFF	TGTGCCAGCTCACCTGATAGGACAGTCCGGCGGAACACCGGGGAGCTGTTTTTT
-	TRBJ2-3	TRBV6-4	-	CASRSGSSTRHTQYF	TGTGCCAGCCGCAGTGGGTCTTCCACCCGGCATACGCAGTATTTT
-	TRBJ2-3	TRBV7-8	-	CASTRARDTQYF	TGTGCCAGCACCAGAGCCAGAGATACGCAGTATTTT
-	TRBJ1-5	TRBV19	-	CASTYLLGNQPQHF	TGTGCCAGTACCTACCTATTGGGAAATCAGCCCCAGCATTTT
-	TRBJ2-3	TRBV5-1	TRBD2	CASSSTGTSGGPRTDTQYF	TGCGCCAGCAGCTCCACCGGGACTAGCGGGGGGCCACGCACAGATACGCAGTATTTT
few	TRBJ1-5	TRBV12-5	-	CASGLLPGLGTRKGNQPQHF	TGTGCTAGTGGTTTGCTTCCAGGTTTAGGAACCCGGAAGGGCAATCAGCCCCAGCATTTT
-	TRBJ2-2	TRBV6-4	-	CASSPGGTPGTGELFF	TGTGCCAGCAGCCCTGGGGGTACTCCGGGCACCGGGGAGCTGTTTTTT
-	TRBJ1-2	TRBV6-6	-	CARLSGREEYGYTF	TGTGCCAGATTATCGGGCAGGGAGGAGTATGGCTACACCTTC
-	TRBJ2-5	TRBV29-1	-	CSVDSPTVLETQYF	TGCAGCGTTGACTCCCCGACGGTATTAGAGACCCAGTACTTC
-	TRBJ1-6	TRBV10-3	-	CAISQQVGNSPLHF	TGTGCCATCAGTCAACAGGTGGGAAATTCACCCCTCCACTTT
-	TRBJ1-4	TRBV18	-	CASHPSGQEKLFF	TGTGCCAGCCACCCGAGTGGACAGGAAAAACTGTTTTTT
-	TRBJ2-2	TRBV30	-	CAWSGGQPTGELFF	TGTGCCTGGAGTGGCGGACAGCCCACCGGGGAGCTGTTTTTT
-	TRBJ2-7	TRBV18	-	CASSPPVGNEQYF	TGTGCCAGCTCACCACCCGTAGGGAACGAGCAGTACTTC
once	TRBJ1-2	TRBV7-9	-	CASSWGRGGYTF	TGTGCCAGCAGCTGGGGGCGAGGCGGCTACACCTTC
-	TRBJ1-1	TRBV4-3	-	CASSQLQGSEAFF	TGCGCCAGCAGCCAACTCCAGGGGAGTGAAGCTTTCTTT
-	TRBJ2-7	TRBV18	-	CASSPLKSGIYEQYF	TGTGCCAGCTCACCCTTAAAGAGTGGGATCTACGAGCAGTACTTC
-	TRBJ2-1	TRBV6-6	-	CASSYSSGLTYNEQFF	TGTGCCAGCAGTTACTCTAGCGGACTCACCTACAATGAGCAGTTCTTC
-	TRBJ2-1	TRBV4-3	TRBD2	CASSQDESGRSREQFF	TGCGCCAGCAGCCAAGATGAAAGCGGGAGGAGTAGAGAGCAGTTCTTC
-	TRBJ2-1	TRBV9	TRBD2	CASSVGLGTSGMDEQFF	TGTGCCAGCAGCGTAGGATTGGGGACTAGCGGGATGGATGAGCAGTTCTTC
-	TRBJ2-1	TRBV19	TRBD1	CASTQGARPEQFF	TGTGCCAGTACACAGGGGGCCCGACCTGAGCAGTTCTTC
-	TRBJ2-3	TRBV6-6	-	CASSYSEPKQYF	TGTGCCAGCAGTTACTCCGAACCCAAACAGTATTTT
-	TRBJ2-2	TRBV7-3	-	CASSLSRENTGELFF	TGTGCCAGCAGCTTATCCAGGGAGAACACCGGGGAGCTGTTTTTT
-	TRBJ1-3	TRBV5-6	-	CASSLVDRRPSGNTIYF	TGTGCCAGCAGCTTGGTCGACAGACGCCCCTCTGGAAACACCATATATTTT
-	TRBJ1-2	TRBV18	TRBD1	CASSRGQGEGYTF	TGTGCCAGCTCACGTGGACAGGGGGAGGGCTACACCTTC
-	TRBJ1-5	TRBV5-8	-	CASPSFGRLTVNQPQHF	TGTGCCAGCCCGTCATTCGGTCGTCTGACAGTTAATCAGCCCCAGCATTTT
-	TRBJ1-5	TRBV2	TRBD1	CASKTGGVQPQHF	TGTGCCAGCAAGACAGGGGGCGTGCAGCCCCAGCATTTT
-	TRBJ1-2	TRBV20-1	TRBD1	CSARQGEGYTF	TGCAGTGCTAGACAGGGGGAGGGCTACACCTTC
-	TRBJ2-7	TRBV7-2	-	CASSLAAAGANYEQYF	TGTGCCAGCAGCTTAGCTGCTGCGGGGGCCAACTACGAGCAGTACTTC
-	TRBJ2-3	TRBV6-5	TRBD1	CASSYSRDRPTDTQYF	TGTGCCAGCAGTTACTCCCGGGACAGGCCAACAGATACGCAGTATTTT
-	TRBJ1-2	TRBV5-4	TRBD1	CASSRQGPEGYTF	TGTGCCAGCAGCCGACAGGGTCCCGAGGGCTACACCTTC
-	TRBJ1-4	TRBV11-3	-	CATVAKGGSTNEKLFF	TGTGCCACCGTCGCTAAGGGGGGGTCAACTAATGAAAAACTGTTTTTT
-	TRBJ2-7	TRBV2	TRBD2	CASKLAGSYEQYF	TGTGCCAGCAAGCTAGCGGGGTCCTACGAGCAGTACTTC
-	TRBJ1-2	TRBV5-4	-	CASSLDSQNYGYTF	TGTGCCAGCAGCTTGGATTCTCAGAACTATGGCTACACCTTC
-	TRBJ1-1	TRBV29-1	TRBD1	CSVGQDPNTEAFF	TGCAGCGTGGGACAGGACCCGAACACTGAAGCTTTCTTT
-	TRBJ2-2	TRBV5-1	-	CASVGAPDTGELFF	TGCGCCAGCGTGGGGGCGCCCGACACCGGGGAGCTGTTTTTT
-	TRBJ2-5	TRBV7-7	TRBD1	CASSLRQGQETQYF	TGTGCCAGCAGCCTAAGACAGGGACAAGAGACCCAGTACTTC
-	TRBJ2-3	TRBV19	TRBD1	CASRPTGTGGTDTQYF	TGTGCCAGTAGACCGACCGGGACAGGGGGCACAGATACGCAGTATTTT
-	TRBJ2-1	TRBV11-3	TRBD1	CASSFASRGSDEQFF	TGTGCCAGCAGCTTCGCGTCCAGGGGGTCCGATGAGCAGTTCTTC
few	TRBJ2-7	TRBV10-3	-	CAIRTPIRYEQYF	TGTGCCATCAGGACCCCGATTAGGTACGAGCAGTACTTC
once	TRBJ2-1	TRBV7-2	TRBD1	CASSPDRSSYNEQFF	TGTGCCAGCAGCCCGGACAGGAGCTCCTACAATGAGCAGTTCTTC
-	TRBJ2-3	TRBV5-4	TRBD2	CASSLRLAGGLTDTQYF	TGTGCCAGCAGCTTACGACTAGCGGGGGGGCTCACAGATACGCAGTATTTT
few	TRBJ1-5	TRBV2	TRBD1	CASGRGPLNQPQHF	TGTGCCAGCGGGAGGGGGCCCTTGAATCAGCCCCAGCATTTT
few	TRBJ1-4	TRBV5-1	-	CASSFTGASNEKLFF	TGCGCCAGCAGCTTCACCGGGGCCAGCAATGAAAAACTGTTTTTT
-	TRBJ1-2	TRBV7-2	TRBD1	CASSFPPGQGFYGYTF	TGTGCCAGCAGCTTTCCACCGGGACAGGGGTTCTATGGCTACACCTTC
-	TRBJ2-1	TRBV18	-	CASSLAAVNEQFF	TGTGCCAGCTCATTAGCGGCCGTCAATGAGCAGTTCTTC
-	TRBJ2-5	TRBV9	-	CASSPRTGPQETQYF	TGTGCCAGCAGCCCAAGGACTGGGCCTCAAGAGACCCAGTACTTC
-	TRBJ2-7	TRBV5-1	TRBD1	CASSSGDRGPEEQYF	TGCGCCAGCAGCTCCGGGGACAGGGGTCCCGAAGAGCAGTACTTC
-	TRBJ2-3	TRBV7-2	TRBD2	CASSLAPGLADTQYF	TGTGCCAGCAGCTTAGCCCCCGGACTAGCGGATACGCAGTATTTT
-	TRBJ1-1	TRBV4-2	-	CASSQQGESTEAFF	TGTGCCAGCAGCCAACAGGGCGAAAGCACTGAAGCTTTCTTT
-	TRBJ2-7	TRBV2	-	CASKGWGYEQYF	TGTGCCAGCAAAGGTTGGGGCTACGAGCAGTACTTC
-	TRBJ2-2	TRBV18	-	CASSLNPGAVTGELFF	TGTGCCAGCTCATTAAATCCGGGGGCTGTCACCGGGGAGCTGTTTTTT
-	TRBJ2-7	TRBV18	TRBD2	CASSLWGSGVFEQYF	TGTGCCAGCTCACTCTGGGGTAGCGGGGTGTTCGAGCAGTACTTC
few	TRBJ1-1	TRBV4-2	-	CASSQEEENTEAFF	TGTGCCAGCAGCCAAGAAGAGGAGAACACTGAAGCTTTCTTT